The 8 T cell receptor beta chains below come from one sample, sequenced in a study of CXCR3 chemokines and chemotherapy response in bladder cancer. TCRdb reprocessed the PCR reads via MiXCR and lists one record per CDR3 protein. The table records about 8,100 distinct CDR3 sequences, 10% to 15% of them present only once. Specimen collection occurred from a patient whose treatment included neoadjuvant chemotherapy. These receptors were obtained from a human donor with bladder cancer that responded to neoadjuvant chemotherapy.

This clonotype came up many times. The CDR3 is CASSILTDTQYF. For the CDR3, the DNA is TGTGCCAGCAGTATTCTCACAGATACGCAGTATTTT. The V gene is TRBV12-3 or TRBV12-4, the J gene TRBJ2-3; D is unresolved. The V end lost 5 bases, the J end lost 2 bases, and 5 bases lay between the germline ends. The CDR3 is 12 amino acids.

The rearrangement joins TRBV25-1 to TRBJ2-2; possibly TRBD2 for D (6 bases). Germline V gene data show CDR1 as MGHDK and CDR2 as SYGVNS. This CDR3 region has 12 residues. V lost 6 bases, J lost 7 bases, and 9 bases lay in between. The CDR3 reads CASRWEVGELFF. The CDR3 coding sequence is TGTGCCAGCAGATGGGAGGTCGGGGAGCTGTTTTTT.

In its sample, this clonotype is medium-sized. This chain connects TRBV7-2 to TRBJ2-1; D unclear. V lost 4 bases and J 3 bases, leaving 10 bases between the germline ends. Germline CDR1 reads SGHTA; CDR2 reads FQGNSA. This CDR3 is 14 amino acids long. In DNA, the CDR3 is TGTGCCAGCAGCTCCGGTTACAACTACAATGAGCAGTTCTTC. This codes for CASSSGYNYNEQFF. Together with reference TRBV7-2 and TRBJ2-1, the CDR3 gives the full variable domain: GAGVSQSPSNKVTEKGKDVELRCDPISGHTALYWYRQSLGQGLEFLIYFQGNSAPDKSGLPSDRFSAERTGGSVSTLTIQRTQQEDSAVYLCASSSGYNYNEQFFGPGTRLTVL.

This clonotype was recorded at least ten times. CDR3 bases: TGTGCCAGCAGTTTAGGGTTGGGGGGAGGACAAGAAAAACTGTTTTTT. The encoded protein is CASSLGLGGGQEKLFF. The V gene is TRBV12-3 or TRBV12-4, the J gene TRBJ1-4; tentatively, D is TRBD1 (5 bases). The germline V and J ends were trimmed by 1 base and 8 bases, with 17 bases remaining between them. This CDR3 is 16 amino acids long.

By sample share, this clonotype is medium-sized. CDR3 protein: CASVAGQVSPLHF. The CDR3 DNA sequence: TGTGCCAGCGTGGCCGGGCAAGTCTCACCCCTCCACTTT. The chain joins TRBV6-6 to TRBJ1-6; D not certain. Germline-derived CDR1 and CDR2 are MNHNY and SVGAGI (reference sequence). The ends were cut back, 8 bases at V and 10 bases at J, with 15 bases in the middle. The length of the CDR3 is 13 residues.

In its sample, this clonotype was seen many times. This chain uses TRBV19 with TRBJ2-5; D is undetermined. This CDR3 is 11 amino acids long. Per the germline V gene, CDR1 is LNHDA and CDR2 is SQIVND (reference sequence). V lost 3 bases and J 7 bases, leaving 6 bases between the germline ends. The CDR3 loop reads CASSILGTQYF. In DNA form, the CDR3 reads TGTGCCAGTAGTATCCTCGGGACCCAGTACTTC.

This clonotype was seen many times. V is TRBV6-5 and J is TRBJ2-1; TRBD1 aligns across 10 bases. This CDR3 has 16 amino acids. Losses at the gene ends were 1 base for V and 1 base for J; bases not matched to a gene: 1. Germline-derived CDR1 and CDR2 are MNHEY and SVGAGI. The CDR3 here is CASSYLGQGSYNEQFF. Written as DNA, the CDR3 is TGTGCCAGCAGTTACTTGGGACAGGGGTCCTACAATGAGCAGTTCTTC.

The V gene is TRBV19, the J gene TRBJ1-3, with D possibly being TRBD1 (6 bases). The CDR3 runs 15 residues. With 3 bases removed from V and 3 bases from J, the gap between germline ends came to 12 bases. CDR1 LNHDA and CDR2 SQIVND come from the germline V gene (reference sequence). CDR3 amino acids: CASSIGGADGNTIYF. CDR3 sequence (DNA): TGTGCCAGTAGTATCGGGGGCGCGGATGGAAACACCATATATTTT.